This T cell receptor beta chain was captured in a study of vaccination and CD4 T cells after COVID-19 (dated by TCRdb to 2021 to 2024). With respect to the entire study: In the convalescent cohort there were six males and four females, among whom were two Hispanic individuals, seven Caucasians, two Asians and one multiracial person. Two doses of either the Pfizer-BioNTech BNT162b2 vaccine (n=8) or the Moderna mRNA-1273 vaccine (n=2) were administered to participants. Post-vaccine blood samples were taken a median of about 72 days after the second vaccine dose, with a range of about 13 to 241 days. In control cultures, a CEFX viral epitope pool was used as positive control, an HIV-1 Nef peptide pool was used as negative control, or no peptide was added. An earlier paper using these donors assessed, at the TCR clonotype level, memory CD4+ T cell crossreactivity between SARS-CoV-2 and common cold coronavirus spike proteins. In under twelve COVID-19 convalescent patients and a handful of infection-naive healthy vaccine recipients, researchers compared the spike-specific CD4+ TCR repertoire from before mRNA vaccination with the repertoire from after. Post-COVID blood samples were collected from convalescent patients a median of about 92 days after diagnosis, with a range of roughly 30 to 161 days. The cultures were stimulated with overlapping spike peptide pools from SARS-CoV-2 and from the common cold coronaviruses HCoV-NL63, HCoV-OC43 and HCoV-229E.

Library preparation was by PCR. DNA from cultured CD4+ T cells underwent TCR sequencing with the Oncomine TCR Beta short-read assay at the Johns Hopkins FTIC core. The QIAamp micro DNA kit was used to extract genomic DNA from the cultured CD4+ T cells. Oncomine TCR Beta libraries from cultured CD4+ T cells were pooled using unique dual indexes and sequenced on an Illumina iSeq 100. The published analysis was carried out like this. Non-productive sequences were removed, and CDR3s not starting with C, not ending with F or W, or shorter than 7 amino acids were discarded. Antigen-specific clonotypes were identified with the MANAFEST web application by comparing peptide-stimulated wells with reference and other culture wells. For a clone to be called positive, the clone needed an FDR below 0.05, an odds ratio above 5, and a productive frequency above 0.1% in at least two of three replicate wells. A clonotype was classed as cross-reactive if the clonotype showed significant expansion both in SARS-CoV-2 spike wells and in at least one common cold coronavirus spike condition. Similarity between CDR3 sequences was evaluated in R version 3.6.1 using Levenshtein distances (stringdist) and unrooted phylogenetic trees (ape). Clones were called with MiXCR by TCRdb after fastp trimmed the public reads at Q25, and only in-frame beta chains were retained. Rows are unified per CDR3 protein, each entry keeping the most common DNA and genes. The V and J calls follow TCRdb's processing rather than the paper's. This sample comprises some 10,000 distinct CDR3 sequences, about a third of them detected only once. The leading ten clones occupy more than 11% of the sample.

Taken from the germline V gene, the CDR1 and CDR2 loops are SGHVS and FNYEAQ. V is reduced by 5 bases and J by 3 bases, leaving a spacing of 8 bases between them. From its cysteine to its phenylalanine, the CDR3 spans 12 amino acids. Solely the CDR3 DNA is kept, with 36 bases framed from the first base. With regard to this clonotype: Its antigen remains undetermined. Per-base qualities were not stored, and no clone one base away is much larger.

What the study reported, not specific to this receptor: Of the vaccine-specific clones found in convalescent patients, nearly all (304 of 307) were mono-reactive for SARS-CoV-2 spike instead of being cross-reactive with common cold coronaviruses. Among convalescent patients, a median around 89% of the SARS-CoV-2-reactive clones seen after vaccination appeared only after vaccination, which suggests priming specific to the vaccine. The median number of SARS-CoV-2-reactive clonotypes rose from under 25 after infection to roughly 38 after vaccination, but the change was not significant. Only a relatively small number of convalescent patients were included in the study, and early timepoints following natural infection were not analyzed.

The intended sense of this specimen's treatment or condition label: roughly 10-day PBMC culture with coronavirus spike peptide pools or control peptides (ViraFEST assay). CD4+ T cells from unexposed donors were collected before the COVID-19 pandemic (2011-2018). The ViraFEST assay, used in the study, expanded antigen-specific T cells with peptide pools and then identified the expanded clonotypes through TCR sequencing. PBMCs were cultured at approximately 2.1 million per well in IMDM supplemented with roughly 5% human AB serum and 9.5 to 10 IU/ml IL-2, with about 10 ug/ml peptide pools added. Half of the culture medium was replaced with fresh IL-2-containing medium on days 3 and 7. After 10 days of culture, CD4+ T cells were isolated by negative selection with the EasySep CD4+ T cell isolation kit. Unexposed donor CD4+ T cells were tested for reactivity to SARS-CoV-2 S and N and four common cold coronavirus spike pools, as cell number allowed. PBMCs were separated from whole blood using Ficoll-Paque Plus gradient centrifugation and then either used fresh or cryopreserved at -140C. In general, triplicate wells were set up for every culture condition. The leukapheresis product used for the unexposed donors was purchased from a commercial source.

The source material was CD4+ T cells from blood, cultured in vitro. The sequence came from a human donor in good health. Here the chain combines TRBV7-6 and TRBJ2-7, with no reliable assignment of the D segment. The CDR3 region: CASSDDIYEQYF. The sequenced DNA is TGTGCCAGCAGCGATGACATCTACGAGCAGTACTTC.